Each of the 17 T cell receptor beta chains below was sequenced from the same sample in a study of cytomegalovirus exposure and HLA in healthy donors. The PCR contained 60 Vbeta and 13 Jbeta primers. Some clones are missing from TCRdb's copy, which holds only in-frame ones; the method was immunoSEQ multiplex PCR. The sample has about 93,000 clones, 80% seen once; the top ten hold 6% to 9.5%. Sequencing input: PBMCs. Source of these receptors: a man aged 25-45 years in good health and CMV-seronegative.

V and J are TRBV15 and TRBJ2-5, with D perhaps matching TRBD2 (6 bases). This CDR3 comprises 15 residues. Trimming removed 0 bases from V and 5 bases from J, with 13 bases in between. The V gene's germline CDR1 is LNHNV and CDR2 YYDKDF (reference sequence). The CDR3 DNA sequence: TGTGCCACCAGCAGAGATCCCGGGGGTTGGGAGACCCAGTACTTC. Its translation: CATSRDPGGWETQYF.

The chain uses TRBV7-9 and TRBJ2-5, with 7 bases matching TRBD1. With V trimmed by 8 bases and J by 4 bases, 10 bases remained unmatched. The CDR3 has 14 amino acids. Germline V lookup: CDR1 SEHNR, CDR2 FQNEAQ (reference sequence). CDR3 in DNA: TGTGCCAGCCTTACAGGGGTTGAGGGAGAGACCCAGTACTTC. This sequence encodes CASLTGVEGETQYF.

The V call is TRBV6-5, the J call TRBJ2-7; perhaps TRBD1 as D (5 bases). CDR1 MNHEY and CDR2 SVGAGI come from the germline V gene. V was trimmed by 6 bases and J by 3 bases, leaving 12 bases between them. This CDR3 comprises 13 residues. The CDR3 bases are TGTGCCAGCAGGCTCAGGGTCTTCTACGAGCAGTACTTC. Protein: CASRLRVFYEQYF.

The J gene is TRBJ2-1, the V gene TRBV2, with 8 bases fitting TRBD2. The V gene's germline CDR1 is SNHLY and CDR2 FYNNEI. V was clipped by 7 bases and J by 15 bases; unmatched bases: 8. The CDR3 runs 11 residues. The chain's CDR3 is CASTLGGAGFF. For the CDR3, the DNA is TGTGCCAGCACTCTCGGGGGGGCAGGGTTCTTC.

The genes are TRBV9 and TRBJ2-3; the match to TRBD2 covers 7 bases. Germline V gene sequence: CDR1 SGDLS, CDR2 YYNGEE. CDR3 length: 16 residues. The J segment lost 5 bases and the V segment lost 4 bases, leaving 13 bases of the junction unmatched. CDR3 in amino acids: CASSIRTGGLGDTQYF. CDR3 coding DNA: TGTGCCAGCAGCATAAGGACGGGGGGTCTTGGAGATACGCAGTATTTT.

J is TRBJ1-3 and V is TRBV2; 7 nucleotides agree with TRBD1. The CDR3 is 14 residues long. The trim removed 8 bases at V and 4 bases at J, leaving 8 bases unmatched. From germline, CDR1 is SNHLY and CDR2 FYNNEI. DNA for the CDR3: TGTGCCAGCCTTAGACAGGGTCGGGGAAACACCATATATTTT. Translated, it gives CASLRQGRGNTIYF.

This CDR3 reads CASSLLGQRIKETQYF. The CDR3 coding sequence is TGTGCCAGCAGCTTGTTGGGACAGAGAATCAAAGAGACCCAGTACTTC. This chain uses TRBV5-4 with TRBJ2-5, with 7 positions matching TRBD1. V was clipped by 1 base and J by 3 bases; unmatched bases: 9. This CDR3 is 16 amino acids long. In germline, CDR1 is SGHNT, CDR2 YYREEE (reference sequence).

Comment on this clone: At the DNA level, this CDR3 is encoded by other sequences in the same sample as well. V and J are TRBV7-2 and TRBJ2-1; the D is unclear. The CDR3 contains 12 residues. The germline CDR1 and CDR2 sequences are SGHTA and FQGNSA. Trimming left V 3 bases short and J 10 bases short, with 10 bases between. As DNA, the CDR3 is TGTGCCAGCAGCTTGCGCGGCGGAGAGCAGTTCTTC. The encoded protein is CASSLRGGEQFF.

V gene TRBV25-1 combines with J gene TRBJ1-1; 7 nucleotides align to TRBD1. The J segment lost 3 bases and the V segment lost 4 bases, leaving 8 bases of the junction unmatched. The CDR3 runs 15 residues. CDR1 MGHDK and CDR2 SYGVNS come from the germline V gene. As DNA, the CDR3 is TGTGCCAGCAGTGCAGATAACAGGGGTGACACTGAAGCTTTCTTT. Translated, it gives CASSADNRGDTEAFF.

V usage is TRBV7-2 and J usage is TRBJ2-1, with D perhaps matching TRBD2 (5 bases). Trimming cost V 4 bases and J 7 bases, with 14 bases left between them. The CDR3 totals 14 residues. Germline-derived CDR1 and CDR2 are SGHTA and FQGNSA. CDR3: CASSSYARENEQFF. CDR3 nucleotides: TGTGCCAGCAGCTCCTACGCGAGGGAGAATGAGCAGTTCTTC.

This chain connects TRBV6-1 to TRBJ2-1, with 9 bases that match TRBD2. The CDR3 is 16 residues long. With V trimmed by 3 bases and J by 2 bases, 5 bases remained unmatched. Germline loops: CDR1 MNHNS, CDR2 SASEGT. This CDR3 reads CASSDAAGGTYNEQFF. The CDR3 DNA sequence: TGTGCCAGCAGTGATGCAGCGGGAGGAACCTACAATGAGCAGTTCTTC.

This chain links TRBV30 with TRBJ1-3; D call uncertain. CDR1 and CDR2 (germline): GTSNPN, SVGIG (reference sequence). The CDR3 runs to 12 residues. The V end was cut by 3 bases, the J end by 4 bases, with 7 bases between. CDR3 amino acids: CAWSPGGNTIYF. The CDR3 DNA follows: TGTGCCTGGAGCCCAGGCGGAAACACCATATATTTT.

This clone showed up just once. This CDR3 is CASREQGLEQYF. CDR3 nucleotides: TGTGCCAGCAGAGAACAGGGGCTTGAGCAGTACTTC. The rearrangement joins TRBV2 to TRBJ2-7, with 7 positions matching TRBD1. Germline V CDR1 and CDR2: SNHLY, FYNNEI. CDR3 length: 12 residues. Germline trimming cut 6 bases from V and 7 bases from J; bases unmatched to any gene: 6.

This clone was counted a single time. The chain has TRBV5-1 and TRBJ2-1; the D gene is possibly TRBD2 (5 bases). The CDR3 runs to 17 residues. From germline, CDR1 is SGHRS and CDR2 YFSETQ. V was cut by 6 bases and J by 0 bases, with 19 bases left in between. The CDR3 sequence is CASIPGLGLSSYNEQFF. In nucleotides, the CDR3 is TGCGCCAGCATCCCGGGATTAGGGTTAAGCTCCTACAATGAGCAGTTCTTC.

This clone was recorded only once. The V gene is TRBV5-4, the J gene TRBJ2-3; D not certain. V lost 0 bases, J lost 0 bases, and 5 bases lay in between. This CDR3 is 14 amino acids long. Per the germline V gene, CDR1 is SGHNT and CDR2 is YYREEE (reference sequence). CDR3 sequence reads: CASSLGASTDTQYF. CDR3 in DNA: TGTGCCAGCAGCTTGGGGGCAAGCACAGATACGCAGTATTTT.

This chain connects TRBV29-1 to TRBJ2-7; D ambiguous. With 6 bases removed from V and 3 bases from J, the gap between germline ends came to 12 bases. The CDR3 is 12 amino acids. Germline V lookup: CDR1 SQVTM, CDR2 ANQGSEA. The CDR3 loop reads CSVWAADYEQYF. CDR3 coding DNA: TGCAGCGTGTGGGCCGCAGACTACGAGCAGTACTTC.

There are a few counts of this clone. The chain recombines TRBV18 with TRBJ1-5; unclear D gene. Germline V gene lookup returns CDR1 KGHSH and CDR2 LQKENI. This CDR3 region has 14 residues. The germline V and J ends were trimmed by 2 bases and 5 bases, with 10 bases remaining between them. The CDR3 here is CASSPNSRDQPQHF. CDR3 in DNA: TGTGCCAGCTCACCAAATAGTCGGGATCAGCCCCAGCATTTT.